The 8 T cell receptor beta chains below come from one sample, sequenced in a study of technical replicates of blood from several donors. Sequencing was performed with immunoSEQ multiplex PCR; in TCRdb, only in-frame clones are kept and a portion is missing. The top ten clones hold approximately 0.17% of a sample with tens of thousands of clones, about 98% of them seen once. Sequencing used T cells isolated from PBMCs. The receptors here all came from a human donor in good health.

The chain joins TRBV5-1 to TRBJ2-5, with 7 bases fitting TRBD2. From germline, CDR1 is SGHRS and CDR2 YFSETQ. With 0 bases clipped from V and 2 bases from J, the junction kept 16 bases outside the gene matches. This CDR3 region has 19 residues. The DNA for the CDR3 is TGCGCCAGCAGCTTGGGATGGACTAGTCGGGGTTACGATCAAGAGACCCAGTACTTC. Its protein is CASSLGWTSRGYDQETQYF.

The chain links TRBV7-8 to TRBJ1-5, with 7 bases lining up with TRBD1. The CDR3 is 15 amino acids. Losses at the gene ends were 5 bases for V and 7 bases for J; bases not matched to a gene: 11. Germline CDR1 reads SGHVS; CDR2 reads FQNEAQ. The CDR3 DNA sequence: TGTGCCAGCAGCGGCACAGGGGAGTCCTACCAGCCCCAGCATTTT. It specifies CASSGTGESYQPQHF.

The chain carries TRBV7-8 and TRBJ2-1; D might be TRBD2 (5 bases). Trimming took 5 bases from V and 0 from J, leaving 8 bases between them. CDR3 size: 14 residues. Germline-derived CDR1 and CDR2 are SGHVS and FQNEAQ. CDR3 in amino acids: CASSAGSSYNEQFF. The CDR3 coding sequence is TGTGCCAGCAGCGCGGGTAGCTCCTACAATGAGCAGTTCTTC.

Only one count was recorded for this clone. This chain connects TRBV5-1 to TRBJ2-7; 7 nucleotides match TRBD1. Germline-derived CDR1 and CDR2 are SGHRS and YFSETQ. V trimming: 5 bases; J trimming: 3 bases; junction bases outside the gene matches: 5. This CDR3 is built from 13 residues. CDR3 bases: TGCGCCAGCAGGTTGACAGGGAACTACGAGCAGTACTTC. Its translation: CASRLTGNYEQYF.

V usage is TRBV6-1 and J usage is TRBJ2-3; 7 nucleotides match TRBD1. The CDR3 length is 13 residues. CDR1 and CDR2 (germline): MNHNS, SASEGT. V shed 4 bases, J shed 3 bases, and the junction held 1 base outside the gene matches. The CDR3 sequence is CASSGDRTDTQYF. The CDR3 DNA sequence: TGTGCCAGCAGTGGGGACAGAACAGATACGCAGTATTTT.

V gene TRBV30 combines with J gene TRBJ1-4; D gene uncertain. Trimming removed 0 bases at V and 8 bases at J, with 10 bases between. The CDR3 has 13 amino acids. Germline V gene sequence: CDR1 GTSNPN, CDR2 SVGIG (reference sequence). As DNA, the CDR3 is TGTGCCTGGAGTGTAACAGCCCGGGAAAAACTGTTTTTT. This sequence encodes CAWSVTAREKLFF.

Here the CDR3 DNA reads TGTGCCAGCAGTGAGGACAGGGGTTGGGAAAAACTGTTTTTT. This gives the protein CASSEDRGWEKLFF. This rearrangement joins TRBV2 to TRBJ1-4; the match to TRBD1 covers 9 bases. The CDR3 is 14 amino acids. V trimming: 3 bases; J trimming: 8 bases; junction bases outside the gene matches: 4. Germline V CDR1 and CDR2: SNHLY, FYNNEI.

The chain carries TRBV30 and TRBJ2-5; no firm D call. Trimming shortened V by 2 bases and J by 0 bases, and 4 bases separated the two germline ends. This CDR3 is 12 amino acids long. The V gene's germline CDR1 is GTSNPN and CDR2 SVGIG (reference sequence). In nucleotides, the CDR3 is TGTGCCTGGAGTAGCAACCAAGAGACCCAGTACTTC. This encodes CAWSSNQETQYF.